This TCR beta chain was identified during a study of T cells in Graves' hyperthyroidism and ophthalmopathy. Notes on this clonotype: Its antigen remains unidentified.

Study-level results: Most thyroid clonotypes with frequency above 0.001 were detected in blood.

Amplification targeted TCR beta CDR3 regions from RNA transcripts. With the HTBI primer set, the TCR CDR3 went through a first round of RT-PCR. In TCRdb, the multiplex PCR reads were re-called with MiXCR into one record per CDR3 protein. The sample contains around 400,000 distinct CDR3 sequences, roughly 25% of which appear only once. Germline CDR1 and CDR2: SGHRS and YFSETQ. Trimming left V 4 bases short and J 4 bases short, with 14 bases between. The CDR3 consists of 14 residues. The rearrangement joins TRBV5-1 to TRBJ2-5; D is perhaps TRBD1 or TRBD2 (5 bases each). Sequences were obtained from blood. This receptor was identified in a man in his fifties with Graves' hyperthyroidism. In DNA, the CDR3 is TGCGCCAGCAGCCCGTGGGGGAGTGGAGAGACCCAGTACTTC. This gives the protein CASSPWGSGETQYF.